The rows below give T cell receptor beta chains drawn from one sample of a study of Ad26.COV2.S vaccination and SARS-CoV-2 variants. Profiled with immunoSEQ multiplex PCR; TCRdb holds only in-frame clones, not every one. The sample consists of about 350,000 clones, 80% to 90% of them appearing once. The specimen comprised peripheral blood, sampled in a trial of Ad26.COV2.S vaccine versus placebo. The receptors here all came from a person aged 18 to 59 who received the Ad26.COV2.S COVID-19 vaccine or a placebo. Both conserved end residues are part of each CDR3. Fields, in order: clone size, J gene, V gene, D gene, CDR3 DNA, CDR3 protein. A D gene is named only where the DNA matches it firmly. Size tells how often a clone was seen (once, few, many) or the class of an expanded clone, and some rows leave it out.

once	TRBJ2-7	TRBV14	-	TGTGCCAGCAGCCAAGATCTAACTACTCAGTACTTC	CASSQDLTTQYF
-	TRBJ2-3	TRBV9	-	TGTGCCAGCAGCCGGGGGCAGGGGCAGGAGGTTTACACAGATACGCAGTATTTT	CASSRGQGQEVYTDTQYF
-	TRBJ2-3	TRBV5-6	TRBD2	TGTGCCAGCAGCATGGGACTAGCGGGGGCACCCCGAGATACGCAGTATTTT	CASSMGLAGAPRDTQYF
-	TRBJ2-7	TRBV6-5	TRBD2	TGTGCCACCGGGGGGAGACGGACCTACGAGCAGTACTTC	CATGGRRTYEQYF
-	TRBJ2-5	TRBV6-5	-	TGTGCCAGCAGTTCTTGGGACTCCCCCAGCGAGACCCAGTACTTC	CASSSWDSPSETQYF
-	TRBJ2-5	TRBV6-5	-	TGTGCCAGCCTTAGGGACACCCCCCGGTGGGAGACCCAGTACTTC	CASLRDTPRWETQYF
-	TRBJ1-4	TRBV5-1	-	TGCGCCAGCAGCCCGGCCAAAGCGGTTAATGAAAAACTGTTTTTT	CASSPAKAVNEKLFF
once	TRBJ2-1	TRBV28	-	TGTGCCAGCAGTTTGAATATGGGGAACTCCTACAATGAGCAGTTCTTC	CASSLNMGNSYNEQFF
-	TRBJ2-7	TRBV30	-	TGTGCCTGGAGTGAGGGCCACGAGCAGTACTTC	CAWSEGHEQYF
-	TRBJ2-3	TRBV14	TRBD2	TGTGCCAGCAGCTGGACTAGCGGGTTGACAGATACGCAGTATTTT	CASSWTSGLTDTQYF
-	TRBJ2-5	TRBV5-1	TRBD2	TGCGCCAGCAGCCGGTCCAGCGGGGGCGGTCAAGAGACCCAGTACTTC	CASSRSSGGGQETQYF
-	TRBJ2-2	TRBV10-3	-	TGTGCCATCAGTGAGGTGGCGAACGGGGAGCTGTTTTTT	CAISEVANGELFF
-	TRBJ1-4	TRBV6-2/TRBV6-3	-	TGTGCCAGCAGTGCTCGGACGGACGCAACTAATGAAAAACTGTTTTTT	CASSARTDATNEKLFF
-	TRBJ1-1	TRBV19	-	TGTGCCAGTAAAAGGAATTTGAACACTGAAGCTTTCTTT	CASKRNLNTEAFF
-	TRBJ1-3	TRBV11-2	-	TGTGCCAGCAGCTCCCCGGGGGGATTCGGAAACACCATATATTTT	CASSSPGGFGNTIYF
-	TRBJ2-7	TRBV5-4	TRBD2	TGTGCCAGCAGTCGAATAACTAGCGGGGGATTCTACGAGCAGTACTTC	CASSRITSGGFYEQYF
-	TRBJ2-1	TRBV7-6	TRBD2	TGTGCCAGCAGCTTAGAGGCTCCGGGACTAGCGGGGGGGTACAATGAGCAGTTCTTC	CASSLEAPGLAGGYNEQFF
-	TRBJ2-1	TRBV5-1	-	TGCGCCAGCAGCTTGCGGAGGGGCCAGGGGCAGGAGGAGCAGTTCTTC	CASSLRRGQGQEEQFF
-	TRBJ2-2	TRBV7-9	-	TGTGCCAGCAGCTTGATGGCTCTCGGGGAAAACACCGGGGAGCTGTTTTTT	CASSLMALGENTGELFF
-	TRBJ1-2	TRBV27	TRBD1	TGTGCCAGCAGCCAGGGGGAGGGTTGGGGCTACACCTTC	CASSQGEGWGYTF
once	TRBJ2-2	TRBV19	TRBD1	TGTGCCAGTAGTAACCGGGACAGGGGTTCCGGGGAGCTGTTTTTT	CASSNRDRGSGELFF
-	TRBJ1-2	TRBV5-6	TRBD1	TGTGCCAGCAGCTTGGCCAATGCAGGGGGCGTCTATGGCTACACCTTC	CASSLANAGGVYGYTF
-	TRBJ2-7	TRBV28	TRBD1	TGTGCCAGCAGTTTCCGGGACAGGGGACTTGGAAAGCAGTACTTC	CASSFRDRGLGKQYF
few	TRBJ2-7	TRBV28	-	TGTGCCAGCAGTTTAAGGGGGACTACCTACGAGCAGTACTTC	CASSLRGTTYEQYF
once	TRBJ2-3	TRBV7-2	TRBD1	TGTGCCAGCAGCCTCAACCGGGACAGGGTCACAGATACGCAGTATTTT	CASSLNRDRVTDTQYF
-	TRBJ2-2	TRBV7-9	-	TGTGCCAGCAGCTTAGTATCAGGGGATCGGACCGGGGAGCTGTTTTTT	CASSLVSGDRTGELFF
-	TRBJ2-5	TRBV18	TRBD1	TGTGCCAGCTCGCCCGGGACAGGTCAAGAGACCCAGTACTTC	CASSPGTGQETQYF
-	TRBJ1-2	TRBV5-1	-	TGCGCCAGCAGCTTGGAGTCGGTGAACTATGGCTACACCTTC	CASSLESVNYGYTF
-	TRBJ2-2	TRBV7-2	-	TGTGCCAGCAGCTCTTATTACGCCGGGGAGCTGTTTTTT	CASSSYYAGELFF
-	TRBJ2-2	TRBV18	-	TGTGCCAGCTCACCCCGAAACACCGGGGAGCTGTTTTTT	CASSPRNTGELFF
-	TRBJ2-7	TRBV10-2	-	TGCGCCAGCAGTGAGGGCAGGACCTACGAGCAGTACTTC	CASSEGRTYEQYF
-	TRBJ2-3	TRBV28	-	TGTGCCAGCAGTTTGCCAGCGGTCACAGATACGCAGTATTTT	CASSLPAVTDTQYF
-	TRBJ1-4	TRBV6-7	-	TGTGCCAGCAGTTACTCGATTGTGAAGGGCCGTGAAAAACTGTTTTTT	CASSYSIVKGREKLFF
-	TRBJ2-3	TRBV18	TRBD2	TGTGCCAGCTCACCGCGTTCGCGACTAGCGGGAGGGCCCACAGATACGCAGTATTTT	CASSPRSRLAGGPTDTQYF
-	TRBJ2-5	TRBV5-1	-	TGCGCCAGCAGGCCCGGGATTAAAGAGACCCAGTACTTC	CASRPGIKETQYF
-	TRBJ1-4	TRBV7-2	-	TGTGCCAGCGGGGAGGGGCGATCTAATGAAAAACTGTTTTTT	CASGEGRSNEKLFF
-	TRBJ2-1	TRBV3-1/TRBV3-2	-	TGTGCCAGCAGCAACCGGGGGACGGTCGTAGCTGAGCAGTTCTTC	CASSNRGTVVAEQFF
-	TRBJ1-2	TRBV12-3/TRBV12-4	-	TGTGCCAGCAGTTTTGGCCGGGCGGGTGGCTACACCTTC	CASSFGRAGGYTF
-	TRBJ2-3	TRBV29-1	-	TGCAGCGTTGAAGGTTGGCAGGGCATTGGGACAGATACGCAGTATTTT	CSVEGWQGIGTDTQYF
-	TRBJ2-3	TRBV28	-	TGTGCCAGCAGTGCCGTAAGCACAGATACGCAGTATTTT	CASSAVSTDTQYF
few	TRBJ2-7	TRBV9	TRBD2	TGTGCCAGCAGCCCTCGACTAGCGGGAGGCTACGAGCAGTACTTC	CASSPRLAGGYEQYF
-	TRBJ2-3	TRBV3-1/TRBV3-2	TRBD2	TGTGCCAGCAGCCCAGGGACTAGCAGAGATACGCAGTATTTT	CASSPGTSRDTQYF
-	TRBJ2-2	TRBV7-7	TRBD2	TGTGCTAGCAGCTTGACTAGCGAGGGCACCGGGGAGCTGTTTTTT	CASSLTSEGTGELFF
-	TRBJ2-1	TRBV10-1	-	TGCGCCAGCAGCCCAGGGGGGATCTACAATGAGCAGTTCTTC	CASSPGGIYNEQFF
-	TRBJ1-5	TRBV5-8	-	TGTGCCAGCAGCGCTAATAGACAGCCCCAGCATTTT	CASSANRQPQHF
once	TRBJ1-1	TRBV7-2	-	TGTGCCAGCAGCCAGAGTCCGGGAGACACTGAAGCTTTCTTT	CASSQSPGDTEAFF
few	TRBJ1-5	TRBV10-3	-	TGTGCCATCAGTGAGTCGAAGGGCGCGGGCAATCAGCCCCAGCATTTT	CAISESKGAGNQPQHF
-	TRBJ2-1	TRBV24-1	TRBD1	TGTGCCACCAGTGATTGGACAGGTAGCGATGAGCAGTTCTTC	CATSDWTGSDEQFF
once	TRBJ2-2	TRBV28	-	TGTGCCAGCAGGGGACTTCTTATCGACACCGGGGAGCTGTTTTTT	CASRGLLIDTGELFF
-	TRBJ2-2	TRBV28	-	TGTGCCAGCAGTCGCGGTACCGATTGGGAGCTGTTTTTT	CASSRGTDWELFF
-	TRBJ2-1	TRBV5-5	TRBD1	TGTGCCAGCAGCGCCCGACAGGGTTTAAATGAGCAGTTCTTC	CASSARQGLNEQFF
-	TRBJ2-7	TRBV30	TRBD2	TGTGCCTGGAGTCTAGCGGGGGGGCCTTACGAGCAGTACTTC	CAWSLAGGPYEQYF
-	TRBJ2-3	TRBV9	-	TGTGCCAGCAGCGTAAACACGCTTTCCACAGATACGCAGTATTTT	CASSVNTLSTDTQYF
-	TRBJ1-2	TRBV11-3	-	TGTGCCAGCAGCTTAGGTCAGGGGAGGTTAACCTTC	CASSLGQGRLTF
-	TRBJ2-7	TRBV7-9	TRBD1	TGTGCCAGCAGCTTGGGGGACAGGGGTCATGAGCAGTACTTC	CASSLGDRGHEQYF
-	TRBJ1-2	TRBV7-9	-	TGTGCCAGCGGCGTGGGCAGACCGCACTACACCTTC	CASGVGRPHYTF
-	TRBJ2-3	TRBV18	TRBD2	TGTGCCAGCTCACCGGTTTGGCGGGGGAACACAGATACGCAGTATTTT	CASSPVWRGNTDTQYF
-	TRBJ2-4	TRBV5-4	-	TGTGCCAGCAGCTCGGGGAAAAACTCCGGGACGAAAAACATTCAGTACTTC	CASSSGKNSGTKNIQYF
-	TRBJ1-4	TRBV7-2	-	TGTGCCAGCAGCTTCGGAGGGGCTTTTACTAATGAAAAACTGTTTTTT	CASSFGGAFTNEKLFF
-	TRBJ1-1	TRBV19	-	TGTGCCAGTAGTATTTTCGGGGGAAGGACTGAAGCTTTCTTT	CASSIFGGRTEAFF